Listed here are 20 T cell receptor beta chains from one sample, sequenced in a study of blood T cells in healthy people across ages. A second PCR of 7 to 11 cycles used a sample-barcoded 5' primer and a J-beta primer mix. From the 5' RACE reads, TCRdb called clonotypes with MiXCR, one entry per CDR3 protein. The top ten clones hold 20% to 25% of a sample with 600,000 to 850,000 distinct CDR3 sequences, 43% of them seen once. Sequencing used blood. The source is a woman aged 55-69 years in good health.

This clonotype was found a few times. The rearrangement links TRBV12-3 or TRBV12-4 to TRBJ2-1; either TRBD1 or TRBD2 may supply D (6 bases each). The V end was cut by 6 bases, the J end by 5 bases, with 20 bases between. The CDR3 is 16 residues long. The CDR3 nucleotides read TGTGCCAGCAGCGCTGGGTGGGGGGCGTATGACAATGAGCAGTTCTTC. Translation gives CASSAGWGAYDNEQFF.

The chain uses TRBV13 and TRBJ2-1, with 8 positions matching TRBD2. The CDR3 covers 15 residues. Germline V gene sequence: CDR1 PRHDT, CDR2 FYEKMQ (reference sequence). V dropped 4 bases and J dropped 6; count of bases not matched to a gene: 8. The CDR3 protein is CASSSTTSVINEQFF. As DNA, the CDR3 is TGTGCCAGCAGCTCCACGACTAGCGTAATCAATGAGCAGTTCTTC.

V gene TRBV7-2 combines with J gene TRBJ2-2; 8 bases are shared with TRBD2. The CDR3 totals 12 residues. The germline CDR1 and CDR2 sequences are SGHTA and FQGNSA. V shed 5 bases and J 15 bases; nucleotides not matched to a gene: 8. The DNA for the CDR3 is TGTGCCAGCAGCCTACCGGGGGGGAAGGTGTTTTTT. Translation: CASSLPGGKVFF.

In the case of this clonotype: This sequence may be a read error, since a much larger clone differs from it by one base. J is TRBJ2-1 and V is TRBV11-1, with 8 bases identical to TRBD1. Germline assignment: CDR1 SGHAT and CDR2 FQDESV (reference sequence). CDR3 length: 19 residues. For the CDR3, the DNA is TGTACCAGCAGCAGCGCAGGGGGCCCCACCGCCCTTGGCTACAATGAGCAGTTCTTC. This translates into CTSSSAGGPTALGYNEQFF. The variable domain in full, with the rest retrieved from reference TRBV11-1 and TRBJ2-1, is EAEVAQSPRYKITEKSQAVAFWCDPISGHATLYWYRQILGQGPELLVQFQDESVVDDSQLPKDRFSAERLKGVDSTLKIQPAELGDSAMYLCTSSSAGGPTALGYNEQFFGPGTRLTVL.

The V gene is TRBV5-4, the J gene TRBJ2-5; possibly TRBD2 for D (6 bases). The tail of the sequence fits TRBJ2-7 better, so the J call may be wrong. The germline V gene encodes CDR1 SGHNT and CDR2 YYREEE (reference sequence). This CDR3 contains 15 residues. CDR3: CASSLESGFTYEQYF. The CDR3 DNA follows: TGTGCCAGCAGCTTGGAAAGCGGGTTTACCTACGAGCAGTACTTC.

This chain links TRBV5-1 with TRBJ2-1; D unresolved. Trimming cost V 0 bases and J 9 bases, with 19 bases left between them. This CDR3 has 16 amino acids. From germline, CDR1 is SGHRS and CDR2 YFSETQ. This chain's CDR3 is CASSLEGGRLRGEQFF. The CDR3 coding sequence is TGCGCCAGCAGCTTGGAGGGTGGTCGGCTCCGTGGTGAGCAGTTCTTC.

This chain uses TRBV9 with TRBJ2-7; D might be TRBD2 (6 bases). Germline V gene sequence: CDR1 SGDLS, CDR2 YYNGEE. Trimming shortened V by 4 bases and J by 3 bases, and 14 bases separated the two germline ends. The CDR3 is made up of 14 amino acids. The CDR3 spells CASSRSPSVYEQYF. In nucleotides, the CDR3 is TGTGCCAGCAGCCGGTCGCCTAGCGTCTACGAGCAGTACTTC. Full variable domain (remainder filled in from reference TRBV9 and TRBJ2-7): DSGVTQTPKHLITATGQRVTLRCSPRSGDLSVYWYQQSLDQGLQFLIQYYNGEERAKGNILERFSAQQFPDLHSELNLSSLELGDSALYFCASSRSPSVYEQYFGPGTRLTVT.

This chain's CDR3 is CATSRTSGGNEQFF. The CDR3 coding sequence is TGTGCCACCAGCAGGACTAGCGGGGGTAATGAGCAGTTCTTC. This chain links TRBV15 with TRBJ2-1; TRBD2 matches 12 bases. V lost 3 bases to trimming and J lost 7 bases; unmatched junction nucleotides: 1. Per germline, CDR1 LNHNV and CDR2 YYDKDF (reference sequence). The CDR3 covers 14 residues.

This sequence joins TRBV6-1 and TRBJ2-1; weak D call: TRBD2 (5 bases). CDR3 size: 13 residues. Germline V gene sequence: CDR1 MNHNS, CDR2 SASEGT. V was pared by 5 bases and J by 5 bases, with 10 bases between. CDR3 sequence: CASSTRENNEQFF. The CDR3 region has the DNA TGTGCCAGCAGTACCCGGGAAAACAATGAGCAGTTCTTC.

For this clonotype: Since a much larger clone is just one base distant, this may be a read error. The CDR3 DNA follows: TGCGCCAGCAGGGGAGACCGAAGCACAGAGACGCAGTATTTT. Residues: CASRGDRSTETQYF. The chain has TRBV4-1 and TRBJ2-3, with D maybe TRBD2 (5 bases). The CDR3 is made up of 14 amino acids. CDR1 is MGHRA and CDR2 is YSYEKL in the germline V gene.

V gene TRBV20-1 combines with J gene TRBJ1-4; D gene unclear. The ends were cut back, 3 bases at V and 7 bases at J, with 18 bases in the middle. The CDR3 is made up of 15 amino acids. Germline V gene sequence: CDR1 DFQATT, CDR2 SNEGSKA (reference sequence). CDR3 region: CSARDGQTGGEKLFF. Here the CDR3 DNA reads TGCAGTGCTAGGGACGGTCAGACTGGTGGTGAAAAACTGTTTTTT.

The genes are TRBV27 and TRBJ1-4; perhaps TRBD1 as D (5 bases). In germline, CDR1 is MNHEY, CDR2 SMNVEV (reference sequence). There are 15 residues in the CDR3. Trimming took 4 bases from V and 6 from J, leaving 15 bases between them. The CDR3 is CASSSVGDRYEKLFF. CDR3 bases: TGTGCCAGCAGTTCAGTGGGGGACCGCTATGAAAAACTGTTTTTT.

This clonotype was seen a handful of times. This chain links TRBV18 with TRBJ2-1; possibly TRBD1 or TRBD2 for D (5 bases each). The CDR3 consists of 15 residues. The germline V gene encodes CDR1 KGHSH and CDR2 LQKENI. Deletions cut 6 bases from V and 2 bases from J, with 14 bases between. Written as DNA, the CDR3 is TGTGCCAGCTCGCCTACGGGACGGACCTACAATGAGCAGTTCTTC. Its protein product is CASSPTGRTYNEQFF.

The chain links TRBV28 to TRBJ1-5; the D is unclear. The CDR3 is 12 amino acids. Germline CDR1 and CDR2: MDHEN and SYDVKM. Trimming took off 11 bases at V and 11 bases at J, with 19 bases between the two ends. The CDR3 nucleotides are TGTGCCGTGCGCGGGTACCAAGAGACCCAGCATTTT. Protein sequence: CAVRGYQETQHF.

The chain carries TRBV4-2 and TRBJ2-7, with 7 bases that match TRBD1. Germline loops: CDR1 LGHNA, CDR2 YNFKEQ. J was trimmed by 4 bases and V by 1 base; bases with no gene match: 7. The CDR3 sequence is 15 residues long. In nucleotides, the CDR3 is TGTGCCAGCAGCCAAGTCGCTACAGGGGAGTACGAGCAGTACTTC. It specifies CASSQVATGEYEQYF.

This clonotype was counted only a few times. The V call is TRBV2, the J call TRBJ2-5; tentatively, D is TRBD1 (5 bases). CDR3 size: 14 residues. Trimming removed 7 bases at V and 2 bases at J, with 14 bases between. Germline V gene lookup returns CDR1 SNHLY and CDR2 FYNNEI. In nucleotides, the CDR3 is TGTGCCAGCAAAGGGCACAGGTCACAAGAGACCCAGTACTTC. Its protein is CASKGHRSQETQYF.

This clonotype appeared a single time. It may be a read error: a sequence one base away is much more abundant. The rearrangement links TRBV12-3 or TRBV12-4 to TRBJ2-7, with D uncertain. The V and J ends lost 6 bases and 12 bases respectively, with 18 bases between them. The length of the CDR3 is 12 residues. The CDR3 region is CASRSATRIGYF. CDR3 DNA sequence: TGTGCCAGCAGGTCCGCGACCCGGATCGGGTACTTC.

The chain uses TRBV6-1 and TRBJ1-4; perhaps TRBD1 as D (6 bases). Trimming left V 3 bases short and J 8 bases short, with 10 bases between. Germline V CDR1 and CDR2: MNHNS, SASEGT. The CDR3 contains 13 residues. Here the CDR3 reads CASSDRGGEKLFF. The CDR3 nucleotides are TGTGCCAGCAGTGACAGGGGCGGCGAAAAACTGTTTTTT.

This clonotype was found many times. J is TRBJ2-5 and V is TRBV29-1, with a possible D match to TRBD2 (6 bases). This CDR3 comprises 14 residues. The V end was cut by 7 bases, the J end by 2 bases, with 17 bases between. Germline CDR1 reads SQVTM; CDR2 reads ANQGSEA. CDR3 residues: CSAYAGLGQETQYF. Here the CDR3 DNA reads TGCAGCGCATACGCGGGACTGGGACAAGAGACCCAGTACTTC. Drawing the rest from reference TRBV29-1 and TRBJ2-5, the complete variable domain is SAVISQKPSRDICQRGTSLTIQCQVDSQVTMMFWYRQQPGQSLTLIATANQGSEATYESGFVIDKFPISRPNLTFSTLTVSNMSPEDSSIYLCSAYAGLGQETQYFGPGTRLLVL.

About this clonotype: Germline and junction disagree at one end, which may indicate a read error. The genes are TRBV11-1 and TRBJ2-3, with D hard to call. CDR3 length equals 14 residues. Germline V gene data show CDR1 as SGHAT and CDR2 as FQDESV (reference sequence). The CDR3 nucleotides read TGCGCCAGCAGCTTAGAAGAGTACACAGATACGCAGTATTTT. Amino acids: CASSLEEYTDTQYF.